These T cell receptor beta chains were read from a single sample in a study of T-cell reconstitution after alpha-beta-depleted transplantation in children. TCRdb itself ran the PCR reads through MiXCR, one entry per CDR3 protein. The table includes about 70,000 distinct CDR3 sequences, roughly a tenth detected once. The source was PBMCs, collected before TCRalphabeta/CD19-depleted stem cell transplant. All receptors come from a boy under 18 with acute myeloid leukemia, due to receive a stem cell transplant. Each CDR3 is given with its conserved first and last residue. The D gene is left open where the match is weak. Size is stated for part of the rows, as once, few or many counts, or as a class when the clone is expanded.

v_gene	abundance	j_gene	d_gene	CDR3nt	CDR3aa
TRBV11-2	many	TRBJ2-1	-	TGTGCCAGCAGCCCCGGACAGGAGCAGTTCTTC	CASSPGQEQFF
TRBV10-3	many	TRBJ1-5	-	TGTGCCATCAGTGAGATAGGAGGCAAGCAGCCCCAGCATTTT	CAISEIGGKQPQHF
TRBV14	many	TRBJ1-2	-	TGTGCCAGCAGCCATGGAAAAGGGCTACTCTATGGCTACACCTTC	CASSHGKGLLYGYTF
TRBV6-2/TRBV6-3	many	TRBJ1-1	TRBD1	TGTGCCAGCAGTTACTCGATGTTTCAGGGGGCGGATGAAGCTTTCTTT	CASSYSMFQGADEAFF
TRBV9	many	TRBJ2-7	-	TGTGCCAGCAGCTACCAGCTTGGACAGCAGGATTCGGGCGAGCAGTACTTC	CASSYQLGQQDSGEQYF
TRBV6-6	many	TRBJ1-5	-	TGTGCCGCACACGGGGACAATCAGCCCCAGCATTTT	CAAHGDNQPQHF
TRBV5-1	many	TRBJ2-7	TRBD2	TGCGCCAGCACCGCTAGCGGAACTTCCTACGAGCAGTACTTC	CASTASGTSYEQYF
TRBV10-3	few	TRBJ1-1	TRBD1	TGTGCCATCAGAACCCTACAGGGGGCGCGAACTGAAGCTTTCTTT	CAIRTLQGARTEAFF
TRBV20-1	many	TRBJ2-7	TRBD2	TGCAGTGCCGGGACTAGCGGGAGAGGGCAGTACTTC	CSAGTSGRGQYF
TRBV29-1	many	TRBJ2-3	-	TGCAGCGTTGATTCTGGCGAGAGCACAGATACGCAGTATTTT	CSVDSGESTDTQYF
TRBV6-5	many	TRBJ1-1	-	TGTGCCAGCAGCCTTTACGGACAGATTAACACTGAAGCTTTCTTT	CASSLYGQINTEAFF
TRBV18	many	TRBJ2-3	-	TGTGCCAGCTCACCAGAGCAGGGATATTATACGCAGTATTTT	CASSPEQGYYTQYF
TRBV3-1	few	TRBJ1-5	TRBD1	TGTGCCAGCAGCCATTCAGGGACAGGGAAAGAATGGCTTCAGCCCCAGCATTTT	CASSHSGTGKEWLQPQHF
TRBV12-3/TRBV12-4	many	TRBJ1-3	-	TGTGCCAGCAGTTTAGGACGGAGCCTGTCTGGAAACACCATATATTTT	CASSLGRSLSGNTIYF
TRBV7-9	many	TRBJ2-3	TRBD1	TGTGCCAGCAGCATAGACAGGGCGACAGATACGCAGTATTTT	CASSIDRATDTQYF
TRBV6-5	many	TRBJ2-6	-	TGTGCCAGCAGTTCCGGGACCGGCTCTGGGGCCAACGTCCTGACTTTC	CASSSGTGSGANVLTF
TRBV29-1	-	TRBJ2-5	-	TGCAGCGCGGGACAAGAGACCCAGTACTTC	CSAGQETQYF
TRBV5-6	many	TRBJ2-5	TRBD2	TGTGCCAGCAGCTGGTCCGGACCCGGGGGGGAGACCCAGTACTTC	CASSWSGPGGETQYF
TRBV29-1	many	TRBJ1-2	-	TGCAGCGTTGCCCAGACCGCTAACTATGGCTACACCTTC	CSVAQTANYGYTF
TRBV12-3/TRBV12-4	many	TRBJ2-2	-	TGTGCCAGCAGCAATAAAAGGGGCACCGGGGAGCTGTTTTTT	CASSNKRGTGELFF
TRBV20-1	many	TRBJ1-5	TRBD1	TGCAGTGCTAGAGTCGGACAGGGTCAGCCCCAGCATTTT	CSARVGQGQPQHF
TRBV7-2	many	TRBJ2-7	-	TGTGCCAGCAGCTTAGTATCACCAAGCTCCTACGAGCAGTACTTC	CASSLVSPSSYEQYF
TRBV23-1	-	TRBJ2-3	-	TGCGCCAGCGACGACATATTTAGCTTCACAGATACGCAGTATTTT	CASDDIFSFTDTQYF
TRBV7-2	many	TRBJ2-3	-	TGTGCCAGCAGCTTAGTGGGGATAGATACGCAGTATTTT	CASSLVGIDTQYF
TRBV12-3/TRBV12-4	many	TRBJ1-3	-	TGTGCCAGCAGTTTAGACGGGGCCTCTGGAAACACCATATATTTT	CASSLDGASGNTIYF
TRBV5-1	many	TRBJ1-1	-	TGCGCCAGCAGCGTGCCCGGGACGGCGAACACTGAAGCTTTCTTT	CASSVPGTANTEAFF
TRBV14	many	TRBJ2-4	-	TGTGCCAGCAGCGAGGGCCCACCTCGGGACATTCAGTACTTC	CASSEGPPRDIQYF
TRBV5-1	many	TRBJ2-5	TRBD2	TGCGCCAGCAGCTTGCCTAGCGGGGGGTTGGAGACCCAGTACTTC	CASSLPSGGLETQYF
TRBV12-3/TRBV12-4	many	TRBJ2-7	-	TGTGCCAGCAGAGTACAGGGAAAGCACTACGAGCAGTACTTC	CASRVQGKHYEQYF
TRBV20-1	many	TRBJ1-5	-	TGCAGTGCCAGCGAGGGCCAGCCCCAGCATTTT	CSASEGQPQHF
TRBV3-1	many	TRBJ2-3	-	TGTGCCAGCAGCCAAGGTGGTTGGGCGGGTGATGAAACAGATACGCAGTATTTT	CASSQGGWAGDETDTQYF
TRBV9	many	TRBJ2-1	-	TGTGCCAGCAGCGTAGAATATGGGGGATCGGAGCAGTTCTTC	CASSVEYGGSEQFF
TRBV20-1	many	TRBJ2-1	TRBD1	TGCAGTGCTGCCGGGACAGGGGACCAGGTGGGCTCCTACAATGAGCAGTTCTTC	CSAAGTGDQVGSYNEQFF
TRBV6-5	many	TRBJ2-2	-	TGTGCCAGCAGTTACGGTTTAGGGGGCGGGATCACCGGGGAGCTGTTTTTT	CASSYGLGGGITGELFF
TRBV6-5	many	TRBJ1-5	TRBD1	TGTGCCAGCATCCCGGGACAGGGGGACAGACAGCCCCAGCATTTT	CASIPGQGDRQPQHF
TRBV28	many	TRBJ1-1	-	TGTGCCACCCTCGTCACCCAGGCTGGGGAAGCTTTCTTT	CATLVTQAGEAFF
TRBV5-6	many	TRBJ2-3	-	TGTGCCAGCAGCTTCCTACTGCTGTACACTAGCACAGATACGCAGTATTTT	CASSFLLLYTSTDTQYF
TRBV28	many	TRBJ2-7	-	TGTGCCAGCAGTTTGCGGTTAATCTCCTACGAGCAGTACTTC	CASSLRLISYEQYF
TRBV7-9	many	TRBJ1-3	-	TGTGCCAGCAGCACAGAGGTTTTGGCTGGCACCATATATTTT	CASSTEVLAGTIYF
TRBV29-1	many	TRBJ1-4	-	TGCAGCGTTACCGGGACCGCCCGTAGTGAAAAACTGTTTTTT	CSVTGTARSEKLFF
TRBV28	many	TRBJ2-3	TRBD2	TGTGCCAGCAGTTATGGGGGAGGGAGAACAGATACGCAGTATTTT	CASSYGGGRTDTQYF
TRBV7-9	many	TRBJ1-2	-	TGTGCCAGCAGCTTAATCAGTTTAACGGGGTATGGCTACACCTTC	CASSLISLTGYGYTF
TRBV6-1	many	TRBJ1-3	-	TGTGCCAGCAGAGAACAGGGAGGAGGAAACACCATATATTTT	CASREQGGGNTIYF
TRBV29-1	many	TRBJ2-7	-	TGCAGCGTTGAAGCCCCGGGACGTCCCTACGAGCAGTACTTC	CSVEAPGRPYEQYF
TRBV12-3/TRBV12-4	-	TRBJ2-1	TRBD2	TGTGCCAGCAGTCCACCGGGACTAGCGTCCTACAATGAGCAGTTCTTC	CASSPPGLASYNEQFF